These T cell receptor beta chains were read from a single sample in a study of blood T cell repertoires in COVID-19. The method was immunoSEQ multiplex PCR; TCRdb's version includes in-frame clones alone and lacks a portion of them. The data hold some 260,000 clones, with roughly 86% observed a single time. The sample taken for sequencing was peripheral blood. Source of these receptors: a woman aged 25 to 39 with acute or convalescent COVID-19. CDR3s include the opening cysteine and the closing phenylalanine or tryptophan. The D gene is left open where the match is weak. Clone size appears in some rows only: once, few, many, or a class for an expanded clone.

DNA: TGTGCCAGCAGTGTTACAGGGCGTGAGGCGAACACCGGGGAGCTGTTTTTT; CDR3: CASSVTGREANTGELFF; V: TRBV2; size: NA; J: TRBJ2-2; D: NA
DNA: TGCGCCAGCAGCCAAACCCGGGACAGGGTTTACGAGCAGTACTTC; CDR3: CASSQTRDRVYEQYF; V: TRBV4-1; size: NA; J: TRBJ2-7; D: TRBD1
DNA: TGTGCCAGCAGCTTGGTCCTAAGCCTCTATGGCTACACCTTC; CDR3: CASSLVLSLYGYTF; V: TRBV5-8; size: NA; J: TRBJ1-2; D: NA
DNA: TGCGCCAGCAGCTTGGATACAGGGGAAAAACTGTTTTTT; CDR3: CASSLDTGEKLFF; V: TRBV5-1; size: NA; J: TRBJ1-4; D: NA
DNA: TGTGCCAGCTCCGGGACAGACCAAGAGACCCAGTACTTC; CDR3: CASSGTDQETQYF; V: TRBV5-6; size: NA; J: TRBJ2-5; D: TRBD1
DNA: TGCGCCAGTAGTACAGGGTTGGCAAACATTCAGTACTTC; CDR3: CASSTGLANIQYF; V: TRBV10-2; size: NA; J: TRBJ2-4; D: NA
DNA: TGTGCCAGTAGTATCGGGGACAGGGGGAGCAATGAGCAGTTCTTC; CDR3: CASSIGDRGSNEQFF; V: TRBV19; size: NA; J: TRBJ2-1; D: TRBD1
DNA: TGTGCCAGCAGCCGCCGCGGACTAGCGCCTTACAATGAGCAGTTCTTC; CDR3: CASSRRGLAPYNEQFF; V: TRBV5-6; size: NA; J: TRBJ2-1; D: TRBD2
DNA: TGTGCCAGCAGCTGGGACAGGGTGAACACTGAAGCTTTCTTT; CDR3: CASSWDRVNTEAFF; V: TRBV6-2/TRBV6-3; size: NA; J: TRBJ1-1; D: TRBD1
DNA: TGCGCCAGCAGCCTTACTAGCGGGAGGAAATACAATGAGCAGTTCTTC; CDR3: CASSLTSGRKYNEQFF; V: TRBV4-3; size: few; J: TRBJ2-1; D: TRBD2
DNA: TGTGCCAGTAGTGTACAGGGGGCTTCTGGGGCCAACGTCCTGACTTTC; CDR3: CASSVQGASGANVLTF; V: TRBV19; size: NA; J: TRBJ2-6; D: TRBD1
DNA: TGTGCCAGCAGCTTACCGGGGAGCAATCAGCCCCAGCATTTT; CDR3: CASSLPGSNQPQHF; V: TRBV7-8; size: NA; J: TRBJ1-5; D: NA
DNA: TGTGCCAGCTCACCACTAGCGGGAGGGCCGGAAGATACGCAGTATTTT; CDR3: CASSPLAGGPEDTQYF; V: TRBV18; size: NA; J: TRBJ2-3; D: TRBD2
DNA: TGTGCCAGCAGTTATCTGTTGGAGGGATTCTACAATGAGCAGTTCTTC; CDR3: CASSYLLEGFYNEQFF; V: TRBV6-5; size: NA; J: TRBJ2-1; D: NA
DNA: TGTGCCAGCTGCCGATGGGCCACGGCCAATCAGCCCCAGCATTTT; CDR3: CASCRWATANQPQHF; V: TRBV19; size: NA; J: TRBJ1-5; D: NA
DNA: TGTGCCAGCAGTTTTGGCGGGAGCTCTGGAAACACCATATATTTT; CDR3: CASSFGGSSGNTIYF; V: TRBV27; size: NA; J: TRBJ1-3; D: NA
DNA: TGTGCCACCAGTGACTGGGGGGGGCCCACCGGGGAGCTGTTTTTT; CDR3: CATSDWGGPTGELFF; V: TRBV24-1; size: NA; J: TRBJ2-2; D: NA
DNA: TGTGCCAGCAGCCCGAGGCGGAAGCAAGAGACCCAGTACTTC; CDR3: CASSPRRKQETQYF; V: TRBV11-2; size: NA; J: TRBJ2-5; D: NA
DNA: TGTGCCAGCAGTTACTCGAGGACAGGGGGGAAGACAAGATGGGAAACCTACGAGCAGTACTTC; CDR3: CASSYSRTGGKTRWETYEQYF; V: TRBV6-2/TRBV6-3; size: NA; J: TRBJ2-7; D: TRBD1
DNA: TGTGCCAGCAGGTACAGTGCCGGGGAGCTGTTTTTT; CDR3: CASRYSAGELFF; V: TRBV12-3/TRBV12-4; size: NA; J: TRBJ2-2; D: NA
DNA: TGTGCCAGTAGTATAGTGGCTAGCGGGAGAAATGAGCAGTTCTTC; CDR3: CASSIVASGRNEQFF; V: TRBV19; size: NA; J: TRBJ2-1; D: TRBD2
DNA: TGCAGCGTTGAAAGGACAGGGGTTAATATCGAGCAGTTCTTC; CDR3: CSVERTGVNIEQFF; V: TRBV29-1; size: once; J: TRBJ2-1; D: TRBD1
DNA: TGTGCCAGTAGTACCCGCAGGGATCCCACAGATACGCAGTATTTT; CDR3: CASSTRRDPTDTQYF; V: TRBV19; size: NA; J: TRBJ2-3; D: NA
DNA: TGTGCCAGCAGCCCAGTGACAGGGGCGAACTATGGCTACACCTTC; CDR3: CASSPVTGANYGYTF; V: TRBV7-9; size: NA; J: TRBJ1-2; D: TRBD1
DNA: TGTGCCAGCAGCGACGGACAGGGACTCATGGGTTGGAACACCGGGGAGCTGTTTTTT; CDR3: CASSDGQGLMGWNTGELFF; V: TRBV9; size: NA; J: TRBJ2-2; D: TRBD1
DNA: TGTGCCAGCAGCCAAGATCTTCGGGACAGGTCTGGAAACACCATATATTTT; CDR3: CASSQDLRDRSGNTIYF; V: TRBV14; size: NA; J: TRBJ1-3; D: TRBD1
DNA: TGTGCCAGCAGCGTAGATAGCGGGATAACCTACGAGCAGTACTTC; CDR3: CASSVDSGITYEQYF; V: TRBV9; size: NA; J: TRBJ2-7; D: TRBD2
DNA: TGTGCCTGGAGTGTACGGACAGGGAAGGGCTACACCTTC; CDR3: CAWSVRTGKGYTF; V: TRBV30; size: once; J: TRBJ1-2; D: TRBD1
DNA: TGTGCCAGCAGCATAACCGGGACTAGCGTTGGAACAGATACGCAGTATTTT; CDR3: CASSITGTSVGTDTQYF; V: TRBV5-4; size: NA; J: TRBJ2-3; D: TRBD2
DNA: TGTGCCAGTAGTCTCGGGATCGTGGGAGGGCCAACAGATACGCAGTATTTT; CDR3: CASSLGIVGGPTDTQYF; V: TRBV19; size: NA; J: TRBJ2-3; D: TRBD2
DNA: TGTGCCAGCAGCTTAGGCGGGGACGAGCAGTTCTTC; CDR3: CASSLGGDEQFF; V: TRBV11-2; size: NA; J: TRBJ2-1; D: NA
DNA: TGTGCCAGCAGCTTTAGACAGGGGGTCACTGAAGCTTTCTTT; CDR3: CASSFRQGVTEAFF; V: TRBV11-3; size: once; J: TRBJ1-1; D: TRBD1
DNA: TGTGCCAGCAGTCCACTGATTAGCACAGATACGCAGTATTTT; CDR3: CASSPLISTDTQYF; V: TRBV3-1/TRBV3-2; size: NA; J: TRBJ2-3; D: NA
DNA: TGCGCCAGCAGCTTGGTCCCAGGCACTAATGAAAAACTGTTTTTT; CDR3: CASSLVPGTNEKLFF; V: TRBV5-1; size: NA; J: TRBJ1-4; D: NA
DNA: TGTGCCAGCAGCTCCGACAGGTCCGACTTC; CDR3: CASSSDRSDF; V: TRBV7-9; size: NA; J: TRBJ1-2; D: NA
DNA: TGTGCCAGCAGCCGGGACAGGGGATTATATGAGCAGTTCTTC; CDR3: CASSRDRGLYEQFF; V: TRBV7-2; size: NA; J: TRBJ2-1; D: TRBD1
DNA: TGCGCCAGCAGTTTACAGGGCACCGGGGAGCTGTTTTTT; CDR3: CASSLQGTGELFF; V: TRBV5-1; size: NA; J: TRBJ2-2; D: NA
DNA: TGTGCCAGCAACCCCGGTAGCTACACCGGGGAGCTGTTTTTT; CDR3: CASNPGSYTGELFF; V: TRBV27; size: once; J: TRBJ2-2; D: NA
DNA: TGTGCCAGCAGTTCACGGACAGGGAAAGGCTCTGGAAACACCATATATTTT; CDR3: CASSSRTGKGSGNTIYF; V: TRBV27; size: NA; J: TRBJ1-3; D: TRBD1
DNA: TGTGCCAGCAGCTTAGGCTCGCTAGCGGGCAACACCGGGGAGCTGTTTTTT; CDR3: CASSLGSLAGNTGELFF; V: TRBV7-9; size: NA; J: TRBJ2-2; D: TRBD2
DNA: TGTGCCAGCAGCTTAGATCTAGGAGGAGTTTACACCGGGGAGCTGTTTTTT; CDR3: CASSLDLGGVYTGELFF; V: TRBV11-3; size: NA; J: TRBJ2-2; D: NA
DNA: TGTGCCAGCAGCTCGAGGGTTTTCCGCCAGCCCCAGCATTTT; CDR3: CASSSRVFRQPQHF; V: TRBV5-5; size: once; J: TRBJ1-5; D: NA
DNA: TGTGCCAGCAGCCCTACCGGGACTAGCGGGAGTCAAGATACGCAGTATTTT; CDR3: CASSPTGTSGSQDTQYF; V: TRBV9; size: NA; J: TRBJ2-3; D: TRBD2
DNA: TGTGCCAGCAGTGAGGACAGGGGGCCCCAGCATTTT; CDR3: CASSEDRGPQHF; V: TRBV14; size: few; J: TRBJ1-5; D: TRBD1
DNA: TGTGCCAGCAGTGAATGGCTGAACAATGAGCAGTTCTTC; CDR3: CASSEWLNNEQFF; V: TRBV6-1; size: NA; J: TRBJ2-1; D: NA
DNA: TGCAGCGAAACCTCTAGCGGGAGTTTTTCGCAGTATTTT; CDR3: CSETSSGSFSQYF; V: TRBV29-1; size: NA; J: TRBJ2-3; D: TRBD2
DNA: TGCGCCAGCAGCCAAACAAGCCTGACAGACGAGCAGTTCTTC; CDR3: CASSQTSLTDEQFF; V: TRBV4-1; size: NA; J: TRBJ2-1; D: NA
DNA: TGTGCCAGCAGCTCATCGCGGGGCGTGACTAATGAAAAACTGTTTTTT; CDR3: CASSSSRGVTNEKLFF; V: TRBV7-2; size: NA; J: TRBJ1-4; D: NA
DNA: TGTGCCTGGAGTGAACAGGGGAATTCACCCCTCCACTTT; CDR3: CAWSEQGNSPLHF; V: TRBV30; size: NA; J: TRBJ1-6; D: TRBD1
DNA: TGTGCCTGGAGTGTACTCTCTAGCGGGGGCGGTGAGCAGTTCTTC; CDR3: CAWSVLSSGGGEQFF; V: TRBV30; size: few; J: TRBJ2-1; D: TRBD2
DNA: TGTGCCAGCAGTTTAACAGGGGTCGAAAAACTGTTTTTT; CDR3: CASSLTGVEKLFF; V: TRBV12-3/TRBV12-4; size: once; J: TRBJ1-4; D: TRBD1
DNA: TGCAGCGCGCGGGACTCATACGAGCAGTACTTC; CDR3: CSARDSYEQYF; V: TRBV29-1; size: NA; J: TRBJ2-7; D: NA
DNA: TGTGCCAGTAGTATACCCCCGGCAGGGAGGAAGGGCTACACCTTC; CDR3: CASSIPPAGRKGYTF; V: TRBV19; size: NA; J: TRBJ1-2; D: NA
DNA: TGTGCCAGCAGCTGCTCGGGGATCACCTACGAGCAGTACTTC; CDR3: CASSCSGITYEQYF; V: TRBV5-7; size: NA; J: TRBJ2-7; D: NA
DNA: TGTGCCAGTAGTACGGGACATGGGGAAAAACTGTTTTTT; CDR3: CASSTGHGEKLFF; V: TRBV19; size: NA; J: TRBJ1-4; D: NA
DNA: TGCGCCAGCAGCGCGACTAGAAGAAGCACAGATACGCAGTATTTT; CDR3: CASSATRRSTDTQYF; V: TRBV5-1; size: once; J: TRBJ2-3; D: NA
DNA: TGCGCCAGCAGCCAAGGACAGGGGATAGGGTATGGCTACACCTTC; CDR3: CASSQGQGIGYGYTF; V: TRBV4-1; size: NA; J: TRBJ1-2; D: TRBD1
DNA: TGTGCCAGCAGTTTAGGGACAGGGGGCTCCTATGGGTATGGCTACACCTTC; CDR3: CASSLGTGGSYGYGYTF; V: TRBV28; size: once; J: TRBJ1-2; D: TRBD1
DNA: TGTGCCAGCAGTTACTCGTTGGACAGGGGACCTTTCTTT; CDR3: CASSYSLDRGPFF; V: TRBV6-6; size: once; J: TRBJ1-1; D: TRBD1
DNA: TGTGCCAGCAGCTTGGCGGGATACAATCAGCCCCAGCATTTT; CDR3: CASSLAGYNQPQHF; V: TRBV5-5; size: NA; J: TRBJ1-5; D: NA